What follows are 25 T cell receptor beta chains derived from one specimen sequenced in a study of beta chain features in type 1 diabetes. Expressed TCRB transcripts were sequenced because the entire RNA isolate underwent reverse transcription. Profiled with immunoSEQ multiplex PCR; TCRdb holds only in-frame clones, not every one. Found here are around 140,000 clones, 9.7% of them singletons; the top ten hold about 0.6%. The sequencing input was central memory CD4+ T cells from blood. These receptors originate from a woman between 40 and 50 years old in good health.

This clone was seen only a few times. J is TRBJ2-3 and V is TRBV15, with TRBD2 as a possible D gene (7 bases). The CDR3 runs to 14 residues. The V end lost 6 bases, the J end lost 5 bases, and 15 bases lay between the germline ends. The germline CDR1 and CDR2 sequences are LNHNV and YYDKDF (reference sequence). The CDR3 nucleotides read TGTGCCACCAGGACCGGGGGGCCGGGAGATACGCAGTATTTT. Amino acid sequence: CATRTGGPGDTQYF.

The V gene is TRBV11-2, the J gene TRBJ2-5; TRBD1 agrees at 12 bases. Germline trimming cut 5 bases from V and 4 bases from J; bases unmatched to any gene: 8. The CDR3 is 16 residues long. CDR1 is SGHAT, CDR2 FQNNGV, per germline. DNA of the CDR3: TGTGCCAGCAGCAATATCCGGGACAGGGGGCTAGAGACCCAGTACTTC. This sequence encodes CASSNIRDRGLETQYF.

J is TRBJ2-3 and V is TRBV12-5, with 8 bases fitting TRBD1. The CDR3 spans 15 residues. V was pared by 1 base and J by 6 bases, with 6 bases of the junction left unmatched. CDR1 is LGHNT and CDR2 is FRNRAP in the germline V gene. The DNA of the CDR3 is TGTGCTAGTGGTTTGGGCCAGGGGGCGATCGATACGCAGTATTTT. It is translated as CASGLGQGAIDTQYF.

The CDR3 reads CASSNPRRTIGKNIQYF. DNA of the CDR3: TGTGCCAGCAGCAACCCCCGCCGGACAATCGGCAAAAACATTCAGTACTTC. This chain links TRBV21-1 with TRBJ2-4; the table's D gene call, TRBD1, was not cross checked with the DNA. TRBV21-1 is a documented pseudogene. The CDR3 has 17 amino acids.

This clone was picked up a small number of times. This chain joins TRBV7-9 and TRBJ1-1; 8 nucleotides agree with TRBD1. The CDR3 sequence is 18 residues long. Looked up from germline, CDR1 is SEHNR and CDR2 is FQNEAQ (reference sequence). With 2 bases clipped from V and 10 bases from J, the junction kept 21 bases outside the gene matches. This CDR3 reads CASSLSSAGTGLGDGAFF. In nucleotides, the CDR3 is TGTGCCAGCAGCTTATCCTCGGCCGGGACAGGCCTGGGGGATGGAGCTTTCTTT.

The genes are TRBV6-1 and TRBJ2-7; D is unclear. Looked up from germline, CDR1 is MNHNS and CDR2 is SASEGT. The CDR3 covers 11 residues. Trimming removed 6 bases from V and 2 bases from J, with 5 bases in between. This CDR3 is CASRRTYEQYF. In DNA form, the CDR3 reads TGTGCCAGCAGGAGAACCTACGAGCAGTACTTC.

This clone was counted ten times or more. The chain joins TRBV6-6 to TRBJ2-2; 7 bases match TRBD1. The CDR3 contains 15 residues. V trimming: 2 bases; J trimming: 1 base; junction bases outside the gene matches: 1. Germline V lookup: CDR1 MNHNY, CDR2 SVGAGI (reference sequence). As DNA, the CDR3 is TGTGCCAGCAGTTACCCAGGGGGGAACACCGGGGAGCTGTTTTTT. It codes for CASSYPGGNTGELFF.

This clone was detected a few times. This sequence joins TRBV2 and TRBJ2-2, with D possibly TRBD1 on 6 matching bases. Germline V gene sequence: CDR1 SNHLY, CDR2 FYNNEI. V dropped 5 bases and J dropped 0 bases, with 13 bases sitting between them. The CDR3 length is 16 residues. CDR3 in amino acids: CASSKDRSTNTGELFF. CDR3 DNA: TGTGCCAGCAGTAAGGACAGAAGTACGAACACCGGGGAGCTGTTTTTT.

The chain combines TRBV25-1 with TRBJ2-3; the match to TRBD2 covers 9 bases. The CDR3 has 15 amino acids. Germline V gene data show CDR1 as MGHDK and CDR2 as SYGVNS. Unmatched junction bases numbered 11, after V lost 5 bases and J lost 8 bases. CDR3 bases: TGTGCCAGCAGTTTGCAAGCGGGGGGCCGACCTACGCAGTATTTT. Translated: CASSLQAGGRPTQYF.

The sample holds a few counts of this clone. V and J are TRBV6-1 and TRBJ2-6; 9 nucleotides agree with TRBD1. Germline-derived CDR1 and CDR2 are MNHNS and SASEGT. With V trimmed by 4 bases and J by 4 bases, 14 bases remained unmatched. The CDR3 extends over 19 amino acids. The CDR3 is CASSASGGTGRVGANVLTF. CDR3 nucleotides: TGTGCCAGCAGTGCCTCAGGCGGGACAGGGCGAGTGGGGGCCAACGTCCTGACTTTC.

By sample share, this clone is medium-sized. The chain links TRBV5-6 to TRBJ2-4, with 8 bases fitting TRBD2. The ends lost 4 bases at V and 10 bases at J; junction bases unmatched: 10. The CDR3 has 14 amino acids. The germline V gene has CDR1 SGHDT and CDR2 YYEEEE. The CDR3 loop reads CASSVPLRGAIQYF. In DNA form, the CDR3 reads TGTGCCAGCAGCGTGCCCTTGCGGGGGGCGATTCAGTACTTC.

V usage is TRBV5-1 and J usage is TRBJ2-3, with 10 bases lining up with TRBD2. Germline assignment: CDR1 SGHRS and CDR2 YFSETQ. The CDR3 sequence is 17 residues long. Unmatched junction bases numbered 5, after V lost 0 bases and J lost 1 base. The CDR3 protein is CASSLGASGGRTDTQYF. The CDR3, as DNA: TGCGCCAGCAGCTTGGGAGCTAGCGGGGGCCGCACAGATACGCAGTATTTT.

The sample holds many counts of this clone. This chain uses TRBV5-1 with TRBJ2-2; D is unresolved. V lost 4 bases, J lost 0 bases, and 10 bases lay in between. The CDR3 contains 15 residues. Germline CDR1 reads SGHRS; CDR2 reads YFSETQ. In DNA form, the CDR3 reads TGCGCCAGCAGCGGCACGGGTGCGAACACCGGGGAGCTGTTTTTT. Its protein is CASSGTGANTGELFF.

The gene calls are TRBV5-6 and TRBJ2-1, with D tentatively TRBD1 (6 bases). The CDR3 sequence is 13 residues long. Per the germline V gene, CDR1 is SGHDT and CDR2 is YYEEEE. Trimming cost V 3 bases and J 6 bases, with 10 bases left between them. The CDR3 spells CASSYNRVNEQFF. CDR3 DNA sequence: TGTGCCAGCAGCTATAACAGGGTCAATGAGCAGTTCTTC.

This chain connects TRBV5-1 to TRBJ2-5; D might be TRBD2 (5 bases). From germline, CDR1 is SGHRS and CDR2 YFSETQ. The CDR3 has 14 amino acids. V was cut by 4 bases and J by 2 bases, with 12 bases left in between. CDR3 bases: TGCGCCAGCAGCGCCGGAGGAGGTCAAGAGACCCAGTACTTC. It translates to CASSAGGGQETQYF.

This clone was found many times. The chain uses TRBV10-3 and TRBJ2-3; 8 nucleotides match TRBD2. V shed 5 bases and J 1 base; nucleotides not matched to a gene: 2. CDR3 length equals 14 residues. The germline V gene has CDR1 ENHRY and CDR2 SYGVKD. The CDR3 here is CAISSGGGTDTQYF. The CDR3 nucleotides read TGTGCCATCAGTAGCGGGGGCGGCACAGATACGCAGTATTTT.

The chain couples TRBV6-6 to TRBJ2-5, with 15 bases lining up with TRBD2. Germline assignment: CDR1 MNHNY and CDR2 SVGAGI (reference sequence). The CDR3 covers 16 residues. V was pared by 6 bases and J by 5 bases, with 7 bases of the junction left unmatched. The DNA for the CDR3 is TGTGCCAGCAGCCCGGGACTAGCGGGGGGAGGGGAGACCCAGTACTTC. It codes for CASSPGLAGGGETQYF.

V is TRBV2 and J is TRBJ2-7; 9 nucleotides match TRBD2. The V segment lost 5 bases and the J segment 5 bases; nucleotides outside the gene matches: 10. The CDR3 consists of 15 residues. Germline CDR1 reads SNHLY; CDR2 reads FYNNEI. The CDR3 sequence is CASSPLAGGPDEQYF. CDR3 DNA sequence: TGTGCCAGCAGTCCCCTGGCGGGGGGGCCTGACGAGCAGTACTTC.

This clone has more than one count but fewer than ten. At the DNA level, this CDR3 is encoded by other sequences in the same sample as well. The CDR3 DNA reads TGTGCCAGCAGCTATTCGACTGAAGGCAATCAGCCCCAGCATTTT. It specifies CASSYSTEGNQPQHF. The chain links TRBV6-5 to TRBJ1-5; D gene uncertain. The germline V and J ends were trimmed by 6 bases and 2 bases, with 14 bases remaining between them. In germline, CDR1 is MNHEY, CDR2 SVGAGI. This CDR3 spans 15 amino acids.

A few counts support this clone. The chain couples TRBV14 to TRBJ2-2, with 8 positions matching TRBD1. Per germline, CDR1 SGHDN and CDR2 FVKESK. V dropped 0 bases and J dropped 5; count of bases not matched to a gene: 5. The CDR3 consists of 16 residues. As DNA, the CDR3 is TGTGCCAGCAGCCAAGATCAGACAGGGGTAACCGGGGAGCTGTTTTTT. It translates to CASSQDQTGVTGELFF.

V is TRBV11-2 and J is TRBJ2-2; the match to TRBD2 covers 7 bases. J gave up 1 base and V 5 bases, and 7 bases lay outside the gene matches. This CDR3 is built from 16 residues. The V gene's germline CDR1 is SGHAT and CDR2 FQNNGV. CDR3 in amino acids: CASSELAEMNTGELFF. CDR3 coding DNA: TGTGCCAGCAGCGAGCTAGCGGAGATGAACACCGGGGAGCTGTTTTTT. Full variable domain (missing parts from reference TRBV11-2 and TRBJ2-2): EAGVAQSPRYKIIEKRQSVAFWCNPISGHATLYWYQQILGQGPKLLIQFQNNGVVDDSQLPKDRFSAERLKGVDSTLKIQPAKLEDSAVYLCASSELAEMNTGELFFGEGSRLTVL.

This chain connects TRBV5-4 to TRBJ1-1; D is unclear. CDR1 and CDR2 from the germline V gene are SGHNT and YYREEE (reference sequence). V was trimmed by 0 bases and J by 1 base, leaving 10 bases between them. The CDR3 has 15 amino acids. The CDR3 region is CASSLDNLRNTEAFF. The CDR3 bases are TGTGCCAGCAGCTTGGATAATCTGAGGAACACTGAAGCTTTCTTT.

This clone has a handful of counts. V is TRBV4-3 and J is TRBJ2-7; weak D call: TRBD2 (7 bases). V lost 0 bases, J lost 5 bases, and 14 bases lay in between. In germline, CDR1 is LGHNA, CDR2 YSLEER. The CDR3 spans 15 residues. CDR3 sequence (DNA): TGCGCCAGCAGCCAAGACTGGGGGGGGGCTGACGAGCAGTACTTC. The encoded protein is CASSQDWGGADEQYF.

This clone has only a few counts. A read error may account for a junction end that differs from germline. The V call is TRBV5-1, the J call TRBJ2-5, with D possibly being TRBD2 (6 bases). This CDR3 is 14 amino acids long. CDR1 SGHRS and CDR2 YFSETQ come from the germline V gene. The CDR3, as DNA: TGTGCCAGCAGTCCCACTAGCATCCAAGAGACCCAGTACTTC. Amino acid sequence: CASSPTSIQETQYF.

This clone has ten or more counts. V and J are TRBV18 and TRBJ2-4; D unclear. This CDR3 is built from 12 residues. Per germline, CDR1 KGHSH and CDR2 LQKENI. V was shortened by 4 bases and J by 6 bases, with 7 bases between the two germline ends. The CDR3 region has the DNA TGTGCCAGCTCACGAGGCGGAAACATTCAGTACTTC. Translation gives CASSRGGNIQYF.